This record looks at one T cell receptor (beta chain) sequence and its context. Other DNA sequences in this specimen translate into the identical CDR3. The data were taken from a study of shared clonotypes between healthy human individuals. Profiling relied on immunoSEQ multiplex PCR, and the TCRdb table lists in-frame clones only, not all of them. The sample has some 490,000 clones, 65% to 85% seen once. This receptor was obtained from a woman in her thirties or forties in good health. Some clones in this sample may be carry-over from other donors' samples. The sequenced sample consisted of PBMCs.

The CDR3 DNA follows: TGCAGCGTTGAGGCAGGGGGCACAGATACGCAGTATTTT. Amino acid sequence: CSVEAGGTDTQYF. The chain links TRBV29-1 to TRBJ2-3; TRBD1 is a possible D gene (6 bases). Germline CDR1 and CDR2: SQVTM and ANQGSEA. V was pared by 3 bases and J by 1 base, with 8 bases between. The CDR3 extends over 13 amino acids.